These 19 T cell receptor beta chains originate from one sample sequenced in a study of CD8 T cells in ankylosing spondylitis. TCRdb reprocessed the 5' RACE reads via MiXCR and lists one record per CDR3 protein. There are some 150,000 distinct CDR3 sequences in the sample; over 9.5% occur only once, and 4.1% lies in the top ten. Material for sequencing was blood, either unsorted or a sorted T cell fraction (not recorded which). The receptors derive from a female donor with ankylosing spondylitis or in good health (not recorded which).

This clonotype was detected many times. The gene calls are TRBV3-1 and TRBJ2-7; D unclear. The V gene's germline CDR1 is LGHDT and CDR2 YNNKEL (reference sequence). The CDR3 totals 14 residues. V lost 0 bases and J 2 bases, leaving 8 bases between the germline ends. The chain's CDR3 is CASSQEGRAYEQYF. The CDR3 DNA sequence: TGTGCCAGCAGCCAAGAGGGCAGAGCCTACGAGCAGTACTTC.

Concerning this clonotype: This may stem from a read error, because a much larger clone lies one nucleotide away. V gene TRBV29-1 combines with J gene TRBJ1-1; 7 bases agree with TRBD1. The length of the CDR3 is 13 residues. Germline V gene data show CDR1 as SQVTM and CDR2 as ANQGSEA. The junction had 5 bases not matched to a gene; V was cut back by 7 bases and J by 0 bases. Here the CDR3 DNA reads TGCAGCGCCTCGGGACAGTTGAACACTGAAGCTTTCTTT. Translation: CSASGQLNTEAFF.

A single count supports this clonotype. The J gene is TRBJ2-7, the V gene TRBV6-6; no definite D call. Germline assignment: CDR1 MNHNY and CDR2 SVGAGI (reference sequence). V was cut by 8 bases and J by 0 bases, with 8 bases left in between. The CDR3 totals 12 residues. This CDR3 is CASAGSSYEQYF. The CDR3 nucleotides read TGTGCCAGCGCCGGTAGCTCCTACGAGCAGTACTTC.

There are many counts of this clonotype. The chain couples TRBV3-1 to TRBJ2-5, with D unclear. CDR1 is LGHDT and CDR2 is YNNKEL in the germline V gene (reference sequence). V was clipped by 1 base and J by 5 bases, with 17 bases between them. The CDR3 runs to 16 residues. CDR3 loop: CASSQGELGPPETQYF. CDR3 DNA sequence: TGTGCCAGCAGCCAAGGAGAGTTAGGGCCTCCTGAGACCCAGTACTTC.

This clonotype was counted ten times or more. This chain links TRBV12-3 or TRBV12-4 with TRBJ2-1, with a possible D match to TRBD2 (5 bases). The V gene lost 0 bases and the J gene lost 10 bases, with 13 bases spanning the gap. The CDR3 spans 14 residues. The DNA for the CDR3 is TGTGCCAGCAGTTTAGCTGGGAGCGTGAGGGAGCAGTTCTTC. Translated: CASSLAGSVREQFF.

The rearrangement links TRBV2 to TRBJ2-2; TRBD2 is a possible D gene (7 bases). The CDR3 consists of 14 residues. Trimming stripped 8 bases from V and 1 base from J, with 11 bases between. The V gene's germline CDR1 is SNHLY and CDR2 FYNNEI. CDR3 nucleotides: TGTGCCAGCCGGGGGGCGGGGAACACCGGGGAGCTGTTTTTT. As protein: CASRGAGNTGELFF.

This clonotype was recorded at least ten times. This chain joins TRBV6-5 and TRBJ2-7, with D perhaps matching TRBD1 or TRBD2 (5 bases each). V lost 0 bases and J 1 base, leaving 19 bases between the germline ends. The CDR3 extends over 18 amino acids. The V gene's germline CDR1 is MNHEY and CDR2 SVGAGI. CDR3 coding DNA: TGTGCCAGCAGTTACTCCAGGGCCGGGATAACCTTTTCCTACGAGCAGTACTTC. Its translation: CASSYSRAGITFSYEQYF.

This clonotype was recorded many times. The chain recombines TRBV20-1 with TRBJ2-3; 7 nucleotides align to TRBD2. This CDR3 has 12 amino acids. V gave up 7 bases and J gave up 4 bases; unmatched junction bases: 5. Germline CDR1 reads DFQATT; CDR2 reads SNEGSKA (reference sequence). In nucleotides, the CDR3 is TGCAGTGGAAGCGGGGCGTCAGATACGCAGTATTTT. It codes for CSGSGASDTQYF.

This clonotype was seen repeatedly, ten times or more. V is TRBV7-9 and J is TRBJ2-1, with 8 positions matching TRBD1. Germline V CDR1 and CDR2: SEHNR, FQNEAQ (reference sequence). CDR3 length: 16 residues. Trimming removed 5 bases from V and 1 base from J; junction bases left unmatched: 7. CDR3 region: CASSPGQGKSYNEQFF. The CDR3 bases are TGTGCCAGCAGCCCTGGACAGGGAAAGTCCTACAATGAGCAGTTCTTC.

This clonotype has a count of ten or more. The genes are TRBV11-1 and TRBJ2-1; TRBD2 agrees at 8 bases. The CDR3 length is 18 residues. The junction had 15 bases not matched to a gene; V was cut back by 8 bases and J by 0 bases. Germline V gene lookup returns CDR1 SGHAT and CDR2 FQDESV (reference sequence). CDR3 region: CASEGTSGRPSSYNEQFF. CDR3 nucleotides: TGTGCCAGCGAGGGTACTAGCGGACGCCCCAGCTCCTACAATGAGCAGTTCTTC.

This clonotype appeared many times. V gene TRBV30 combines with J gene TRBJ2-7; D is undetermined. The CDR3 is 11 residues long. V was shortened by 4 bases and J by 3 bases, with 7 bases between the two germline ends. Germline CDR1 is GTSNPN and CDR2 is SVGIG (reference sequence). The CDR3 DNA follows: TGTGCCTGGACCGACATCTACGAGCAGTACTTC. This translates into CAWTDIYEQYF.

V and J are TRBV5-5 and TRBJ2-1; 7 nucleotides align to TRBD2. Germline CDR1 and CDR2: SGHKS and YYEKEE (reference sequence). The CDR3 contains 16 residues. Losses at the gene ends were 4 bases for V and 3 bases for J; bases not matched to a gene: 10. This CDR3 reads CASSPRTREGYNEQFF. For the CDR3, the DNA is TGTGCCAGCAGCCCTCGGACTAGGGAAGGCTACAATGAGCAGTTCTTC.

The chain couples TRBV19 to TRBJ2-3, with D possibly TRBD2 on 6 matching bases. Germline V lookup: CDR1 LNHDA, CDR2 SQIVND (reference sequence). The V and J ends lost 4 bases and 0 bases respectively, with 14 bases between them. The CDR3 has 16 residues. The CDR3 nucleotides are TGTGCCAGTAGTAGGGGACTGGCAGCTAGCACAGATACGCAGTATTTT. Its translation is CASSRGLAASTDTQYF.

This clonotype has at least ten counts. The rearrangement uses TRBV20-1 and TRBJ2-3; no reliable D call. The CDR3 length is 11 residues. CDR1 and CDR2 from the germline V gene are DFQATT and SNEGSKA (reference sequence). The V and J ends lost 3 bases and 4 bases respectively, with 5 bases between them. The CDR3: CSASTADTQYF. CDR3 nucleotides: TGCAGTGCTAGTACAGCAGATACGCAGTATTTT.

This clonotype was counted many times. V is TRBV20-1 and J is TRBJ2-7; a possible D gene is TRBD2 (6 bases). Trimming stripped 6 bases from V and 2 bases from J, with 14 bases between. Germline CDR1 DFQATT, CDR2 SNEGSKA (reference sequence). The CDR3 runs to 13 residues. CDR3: CSAVNGGTYEQYF. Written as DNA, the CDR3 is TGCAGTGCCGTCAACGGGGGAACCTACGAGCAGTACTTC.

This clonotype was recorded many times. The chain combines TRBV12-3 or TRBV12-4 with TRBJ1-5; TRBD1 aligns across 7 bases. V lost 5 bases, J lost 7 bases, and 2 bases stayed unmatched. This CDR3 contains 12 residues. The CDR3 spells CASSVGGQPQHF. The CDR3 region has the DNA TGTGCCAGCAGTGTAGGGGGCCAGCCCCAGCATTTT.

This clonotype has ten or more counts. CDR3 nucleotides: TGTGCCAGCCGGCGGGAAACCTACAATGAGCAGTTCTTC. It codes for CASRRETYNEQFF. V usage is TRBV12-3 or TRBV12-4 and J usage is TRBJ2-1, with a tentative D call TRBD2 (6 bases). This CDR3 is built from 13 residues. The V end lost 8 bases, the J end lost 2 bases, and 10 bases lay between the germline ends.

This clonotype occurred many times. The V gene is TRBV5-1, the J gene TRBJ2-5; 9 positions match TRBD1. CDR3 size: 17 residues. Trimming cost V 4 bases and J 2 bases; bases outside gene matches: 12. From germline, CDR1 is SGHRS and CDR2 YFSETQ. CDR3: CASSPSPDRGGQETQYF. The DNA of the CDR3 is TGCGCCAGCAGCCCGTCACCGGACAGGGGAGGGCAAGAGACCCAGTACTTC. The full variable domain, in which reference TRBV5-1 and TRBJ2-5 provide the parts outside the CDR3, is KAGVTQTPRYLIKTRGQQVTLSCSPISGHRSVSWYQQTPGQGLQFLFEYFSETQRNKGNFPGRFSGRQFSNSRSEMNVSTLELGDSALYLCASSPSPDRGGQETQYFGPGTRLLVL.

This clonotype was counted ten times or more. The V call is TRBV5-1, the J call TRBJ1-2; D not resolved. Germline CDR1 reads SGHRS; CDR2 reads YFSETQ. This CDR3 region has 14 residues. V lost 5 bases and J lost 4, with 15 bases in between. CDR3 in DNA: TGCGCCAGCAGTCCTACCGGGGATATCTATGGCTACACCTTC. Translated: CASSPTGDIYGYTF.